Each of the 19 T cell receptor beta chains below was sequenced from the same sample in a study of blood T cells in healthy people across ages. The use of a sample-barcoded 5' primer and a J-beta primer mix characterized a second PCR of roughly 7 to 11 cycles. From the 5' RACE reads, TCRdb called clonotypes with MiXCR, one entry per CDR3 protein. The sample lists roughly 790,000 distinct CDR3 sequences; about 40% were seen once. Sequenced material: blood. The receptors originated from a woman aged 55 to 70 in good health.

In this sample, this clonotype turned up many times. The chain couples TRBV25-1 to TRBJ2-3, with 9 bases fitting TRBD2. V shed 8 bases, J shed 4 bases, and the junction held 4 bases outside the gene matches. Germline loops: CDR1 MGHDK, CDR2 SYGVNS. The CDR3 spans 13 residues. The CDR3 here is CASALAGADTQYF. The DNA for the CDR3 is TGTGCCAGCGCTTTAGCGGGAGCAGATACGCAGTATTTT.

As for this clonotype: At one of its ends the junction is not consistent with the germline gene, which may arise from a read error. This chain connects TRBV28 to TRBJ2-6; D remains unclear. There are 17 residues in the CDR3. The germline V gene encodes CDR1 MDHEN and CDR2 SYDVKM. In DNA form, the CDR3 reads TGTGCCTGCAGTTCTCCTGGACCACTTACTGGGGCCAACGTCCTGACTTTC. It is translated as CACSSPGPLTGANVLTF.

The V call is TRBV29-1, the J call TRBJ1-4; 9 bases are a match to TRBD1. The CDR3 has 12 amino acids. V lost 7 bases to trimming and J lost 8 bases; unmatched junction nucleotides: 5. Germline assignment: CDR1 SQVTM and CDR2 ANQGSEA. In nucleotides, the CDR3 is TGCAGCGCTAAAACAGGGGGCGAAAAACTGTTTTTT. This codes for CSAKTGGEKLFF.

CDR3 region: CASSTGTGVSNSYTF. CDR3 nucleotides: TGTGCCAGCAGTACCGGGACAGGGGTATCTAATAGCTACACCTTC. The J gene is TRBJ1-2, the V gene TRBV12-3 or TRBV12-4, with 10 bases matching TRBD1. Germline trimming cut 5 bases from V and 9 bases from J; bases unmatched to any gene: 12. The length of the CDR3 is 15 residues.

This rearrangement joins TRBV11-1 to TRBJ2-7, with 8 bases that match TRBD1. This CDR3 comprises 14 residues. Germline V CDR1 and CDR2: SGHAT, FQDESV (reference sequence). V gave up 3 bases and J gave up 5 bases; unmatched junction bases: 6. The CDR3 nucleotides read TGTGCCAGCAGCTTCGACAGGGGCACTCACGAGCAGTACTTC. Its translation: CASSFDRGTHEQYF. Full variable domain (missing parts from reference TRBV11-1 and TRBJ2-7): EAEVAQSPRYKITEKSQAVAFWCDPISGHATLYWYRQILGQGPELLVQFQDESVVDDSQLPKDRFSAERLKGVDSTLKIQPAELGDSAMYLCASSFDRGTHEQYFGPGTRLTVT.

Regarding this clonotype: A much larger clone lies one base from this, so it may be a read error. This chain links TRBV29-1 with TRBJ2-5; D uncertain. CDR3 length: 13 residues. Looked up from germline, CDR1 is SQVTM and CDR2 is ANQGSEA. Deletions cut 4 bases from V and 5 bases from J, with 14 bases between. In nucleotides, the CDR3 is TGCAGCGTTGCTCCTTCAATCCCTGAGACCCAGTACTTC. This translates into CSVAPSIPETQYF.

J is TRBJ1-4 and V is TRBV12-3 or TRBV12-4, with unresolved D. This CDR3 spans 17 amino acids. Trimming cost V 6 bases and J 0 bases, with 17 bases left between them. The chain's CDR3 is CASSSPALAATNEKLFF. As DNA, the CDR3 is TGTGCCAGCAGCTCTCCGGCCTTAGCGGCAACTAATGAAAAACTGTTTTTT.

The CDR3 here is CASSTPAGGYTF. The CDR3 DNA follows: TGTGCCAGCAGCACCCCGGCGGGTGGCTACACCTTC. This rearrangement joins TRBV6-2 or TRBV6-3 to TRBJ1-2, with unresolved D. Trimming pared 6 bases from V and 7 bases from J, leaving 12 bases between. This CDR3 region has 12 residues. CDR1 is MNHEY, CDR2 SVGEGT, per germline.

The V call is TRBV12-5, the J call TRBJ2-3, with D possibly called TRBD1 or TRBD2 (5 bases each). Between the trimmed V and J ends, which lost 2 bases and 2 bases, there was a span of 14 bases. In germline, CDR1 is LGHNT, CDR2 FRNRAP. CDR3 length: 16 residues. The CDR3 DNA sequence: TGTGCTAGTGGTTTGCGAGTGGGGGACGACACAGATACGCAGTATTTT. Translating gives CASGLRVGDDTDTQYF. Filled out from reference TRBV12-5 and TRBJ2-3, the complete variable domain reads DARVTQTPRHKVTEMGQEVTMRCQPILGHNTVFWYRQTMMQGLELLAYFRNRAPLDDSGMPKDRFSAEMPDATLATLKIQPSEPRDSAVYFCASGLRVGDDTDTQYFGPGTRLTVL.

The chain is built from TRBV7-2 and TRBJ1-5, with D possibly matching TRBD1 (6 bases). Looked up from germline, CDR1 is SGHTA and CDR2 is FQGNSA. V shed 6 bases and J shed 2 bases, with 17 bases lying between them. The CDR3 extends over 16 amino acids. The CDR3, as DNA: TGTGCCAGCAGGCCCTCAGGGGACGGGGGCAATCAGCCCCAGCATTTT. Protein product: CASRPSGDGGNQPQHF.

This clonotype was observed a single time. The CDR3 region is CASRNRLGGPQYF. The DNA for the CDR3 is TGTGCCAGCAGAAACCGCCTTGGGGGACCCCAGTACTTC. The chain links TRBV2 to TRBJ2-5; perhaps D is TRBD1 or TRBD2 (5 bases each). The CDR3 runs to 13 residues. Germline assignment: CDR1 SNHLY and CDR2 FYNNEI. V lost 6 bases and J lost 9, with 17 bases in between.

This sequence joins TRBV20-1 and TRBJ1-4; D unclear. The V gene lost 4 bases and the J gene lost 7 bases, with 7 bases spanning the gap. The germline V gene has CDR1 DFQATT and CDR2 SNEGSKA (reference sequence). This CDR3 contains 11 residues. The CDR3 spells CSATNGEKLFF. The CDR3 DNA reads TGCAGTGCTACGAATGGTGAAAAACTGTTTTTT.

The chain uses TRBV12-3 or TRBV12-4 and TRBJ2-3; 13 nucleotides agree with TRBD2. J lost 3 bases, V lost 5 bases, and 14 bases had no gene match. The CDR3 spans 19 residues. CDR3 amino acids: CASSPGLAGARARTDTQYF. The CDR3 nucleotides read TGTGCCAGCAGTCCCGGACTAGCGGGGGCCAGAGCGAGGACAGATACGCAGTATTTT.

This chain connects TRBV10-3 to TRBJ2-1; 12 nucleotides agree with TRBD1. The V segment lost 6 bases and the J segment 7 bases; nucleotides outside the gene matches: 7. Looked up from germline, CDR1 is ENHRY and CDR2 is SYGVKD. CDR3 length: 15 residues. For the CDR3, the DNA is TGTGCCATCAGACGGGGACAGGGGGCGGGAAATGAGCAGTTCTTC. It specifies CAIRRGQGAGNEQFF.

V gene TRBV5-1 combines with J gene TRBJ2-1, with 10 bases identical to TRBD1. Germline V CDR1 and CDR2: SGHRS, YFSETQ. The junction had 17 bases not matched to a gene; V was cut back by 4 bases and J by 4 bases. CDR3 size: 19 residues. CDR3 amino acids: CASSLGTGDSGAIYNEQFF. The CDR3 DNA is TGCGCCAGCAGCCTTGGGACAGGGGATAGCGGGGCGATTTACAATGAGCAGTTCTTC.

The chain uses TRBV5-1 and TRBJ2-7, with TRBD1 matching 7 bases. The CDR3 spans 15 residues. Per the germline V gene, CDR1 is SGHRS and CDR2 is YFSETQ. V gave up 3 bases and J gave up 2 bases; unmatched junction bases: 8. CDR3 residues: CASSSRQGHAYEQYF. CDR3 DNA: TGCGCCAGCAGCTCGAGACAGGGCCATGCCTACGAGCAGTACTTC.

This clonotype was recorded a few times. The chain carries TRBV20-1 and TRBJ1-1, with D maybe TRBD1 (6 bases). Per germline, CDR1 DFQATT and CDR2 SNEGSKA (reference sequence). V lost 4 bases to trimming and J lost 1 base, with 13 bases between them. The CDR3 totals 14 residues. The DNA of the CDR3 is TGCAGTGCTAAACCGGGACACGAGAACACTGAAGCTTTCTTT. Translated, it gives CSAKPGHENTEAFF.

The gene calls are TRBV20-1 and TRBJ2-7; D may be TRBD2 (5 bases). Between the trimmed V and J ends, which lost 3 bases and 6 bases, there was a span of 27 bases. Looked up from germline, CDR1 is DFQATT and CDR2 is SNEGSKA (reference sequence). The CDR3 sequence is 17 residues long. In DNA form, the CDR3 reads TGCAGTGCTAGTCGGAATAGCGCCGGGTTACGGTACGGCGAGCAGTACTTC. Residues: CSASRNSAGLRYGEQYF.

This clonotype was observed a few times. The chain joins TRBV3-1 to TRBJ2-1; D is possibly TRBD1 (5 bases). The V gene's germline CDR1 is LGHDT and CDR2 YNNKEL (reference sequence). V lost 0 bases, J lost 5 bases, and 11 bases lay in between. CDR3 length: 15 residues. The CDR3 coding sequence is TGTGCCAGCAGCCAAGATCACAGGCTAAACAATGAGCAGTTCTTC. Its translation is CASSQDHRLNNEQFF.